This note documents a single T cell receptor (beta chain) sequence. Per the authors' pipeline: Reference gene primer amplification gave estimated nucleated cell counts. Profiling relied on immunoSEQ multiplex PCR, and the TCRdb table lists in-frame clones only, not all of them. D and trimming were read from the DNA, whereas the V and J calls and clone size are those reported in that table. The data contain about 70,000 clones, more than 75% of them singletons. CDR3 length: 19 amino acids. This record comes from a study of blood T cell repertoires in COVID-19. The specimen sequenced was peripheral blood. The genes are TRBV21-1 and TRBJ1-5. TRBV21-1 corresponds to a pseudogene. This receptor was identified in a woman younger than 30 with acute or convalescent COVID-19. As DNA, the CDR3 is TGTGCCAGCACCACCGGAGGGGAGGGGAAACAGTATAGCAATCAGCCCCAGCATTTT. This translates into CASTTGGEGKQYSNQPQHF.